This T cell receptor (beta chain) was sequenced during a study of T cell changes during pregnancy in multiple sclerosis. The CDR3 covers 20 residues. Produced via immunoSEQ multiplex PCR; TCRdb's table is partial and in-frame only. Of fewer than 40,000 clones in the sample, roughly 90% were seen once. Specimen: CD4+ T cells from peripheral blood mononuclear cells, collected in the second trimester of pregnancy. The source of this sequence is a female donor with multiple sclerosis, enrolled in a pregnancy study. The gene calls are TRBV21-1 and TRBJ1-1. TRBV21-1 is termed a pseudogene. The CDR3 here is CASSKRLGSVWNKVNTEAFF. The DNA of the CDR3 is TGTGCCAGCAGCAAAAGGCTTGGCAGCGTTTGGAATAAGGTGAACACTGAAGCTTTCTTT.